Listed below are T cell receptor beta chains from one sample, sequenced in a study of T cells in Graves' hyperthyroidism and ophthalmopathy. TCRdb independently ran MiXCR on the multiplex PCR reads; one entry per CDR3 protein. The data contain around 520,000 distinct CDR3 sequences, around 15% of them seen just once; the ten biggest clones take up over 11%. Sequenced material: blood. These receptors were taken from a woman aged 35 to 49 with Graves' hyperthyroidism. The CDR3 runs from the conserved cysteine through the conserved F or W. The D gene is left open where the match is weak. For some rows the clone size is stated as once, few or many, or as a class when expanded; others skip it.

>TRBV11-2|many|NA|TRBJ2-7
TGTGCCAGCAGCTTAGGGGACGGTCCCTACGAGCAGTACTTC
CASSLGDGPYEQYF
>TRBV10-2|NA|NA|TRBJ2-2
TGCGCCAGCAGGGATGACAATGGGAACACCGGGGAGCTGTTTTTT
CASRDDNGNTGELFF
>TRBV28|many|TRBD1|TRBJ1-2
TGTGCCAGCAGTGCAATCGTCCGGGACAGGGGGGAATATGGCTACACCTTC
CASSAIVRDRGEYGYTF
>TRBV11-3|NA|TRBD1|TRBJ1-4
TGTGCCAGCAGCCGCGGGACAGGGACCTCTGAAAAACTGTTTTTT
CASSRGTGTSEKLFF
>TRBV6-6|NA|NA|TRBJ2-7
TGTGCCAGCAGTTACCGTAGCGGCTCCTACGAGCAGTACTTC
CASSYRSGSYEQYF
>TRBV6-1|many|TRBD1|TRBJ2-2
TGTGCCAGCAGTAACCGGGACAGGGGGCTCGCCGGGGAGCTGTTTTTT
CASSNRDRGLAGELFF
>TRBV28|many|NA|TRBJ1-1
TGTGCCAGCAGTTTGCACGGGAAGAACACTGAAGCTTTCTTT
CASSLHGKNTEAFF
>TRBV10-3|many|NA|TRBJ2-7
TGTGCCATCAGTGACCGGGGATCCCACGAGCAGTACTTC
CAISDRGSHEQYF
>TRBV28|NA|NA|TRBJ1-1
TGTGCCAGCAGGACTGACAGGCCCGTCTCTTTCACTGAAGCTTTCTTT
CASRTDRPVSFTEAFF
>TRBV28|many|TRBD2|TRBJ2-3
TGTGCCAGCAGTCACCGGACTAGCGGGAGTCAGTTGAGCACAGATACGCAGTATTTT
CASSHRTSGSQLSTDTQYF
>TRBV28|NA|TRBD1|TRBJ2-6
TGTGCCAGCAGTCCCTTAACAGGGGAGACTGGGGCCAACGCCCTGACTTTC
CASSPLTGETGANALTF
>TRBV19|NA|NA|TRBJ1-1
TGTGCCAGTAGTACCACTCACAGGGCAGGTGGCACTGAAGCTTTCTTT
CASSTTHRAGGTEAFF
>TRBV10-3|NA|TRBD2|TRBJ2-1
TGTGCCATCAGTGAGTCGGGGCAGCGGGGGTTCTTC
CAISESGQRGFF
>TRBV20-1|NA|NA|TRBJ2-7
TGCAGTGCCAACCTCGCCGGGACTTCCTACGAGCAGTACTTC
CSANLAGTSYEQYF
>TRBV24-1|NA|TRBD1|TRBJ2-2
TGTGCCACCAGTGATTCCGGGACAGGGGGCGCCGGGGAGCTGTTTTTT
CATSDSGTGGAGELFF
>TRBV3-1|many|TRBD1|TRBJ1-2
TGTGCCAGCAGCCCCGGGACAGGGGTTTATGGCTACACCTTC
CASSPGTGVYGYTF
>TRBV20-1|few|NA|TRBJ1-5
TGCAGTGCTAGAGCAGGCAATCAGCCCCAGCATTTT
CSARAGNQPQHF
>TRBV11-2|NA|NA|TRBJ2-5
TGTGCCAGCAGCCACCCGGGCGGGGGCCCCCCAGAGACCCAGTACTTC
CASSHPGGGPPETQYF
>TRBV30|many|NA|TRBJ2-5
TGTGCCTGGAGTGTCCCAAACAAAGAGACCCAGTACTTC
CAWSVPNKETQYF
>TRBV30|many|NA|TRBJ2-2
TGTGCCTGGAGTGTAGGACCTTTCACCGGGGAGCTGTTTTTT
CAWSVGPFTGELFF